These 29 T cell receptor beta chains share one sample of origin, sequenced in a study of somatic mutations in cytotoxic T cells in rheumatoid arthritis. Profiling relied on immunoSEQ multiplex PCR, and the TCRdb table lists in-frame clones only, not all of them. The table has roughly 6,400 clones, just under 80% seen once. The sequenced sample was CD8+ T cells sorted from blood. The receptors stem from an adult with rheumatoid arthritis.

The chain employs TRBV2 and TRBJ2-5; TRBD1 is a possible D gene (5 bases). V was clipped by 2 bases and J by 1 base, with 14 bases between them. From germline, CDR1 is SNHLY and CDR2 FYNNEI. CDR3 length equals 16 residues. DNA for the CDR3: TGTGCCAGCAGTGAATCCTTCTCGACAGCCCAAGAGACCCAGTACTTC. Translation gives CASSESFSTAQETQYF.

The genes are TRBV7-2 and TRBJ2-5; possible D gene TRBD2, 6 bases. V dropped 6 bases and J dropped 2 bases, with 19 bases sitting between them. Per the germline V gene, CDR1 is SGHTA and CDR2 is FQGNSA. There are 16 residues in the CDR3. CDR3 sequence: CASSSTGLPGQETQYF. In DNA form, the CDR3 reads TGTGCCAGCAGTTCCACGGGACTCCCTGGTCAAGAGACCCAGTACTTC.

V and J are TRBV7-9 and TRBJ2-5; the D gene is possibly TRBD2 (5 bases). CDR1 is SEHNR, CDR2 FQNEAQ, per germline (reference sequence). The CDR3 totals 13 residues. V lost 5 bases to trimming and J lost 1 base, with 8 bases between them. In nucleotides, the CDR3 is TGTGCCAGCAGCCCGGACTCCCAAGAGACCCAGTACTTC. Protein product: CASSPDSQETQYF. Supplemented by reference TRBV7-9 and TRBJ2-5, the full variable domain reads DTGVSQNPRHKITKRGQNVTFRCDPISEHNRLYWYRQTLGQGPEFLTYFQNEAQLEKSRLLSDRFSAERPKGSFSTLEIQRTEQGDSAMYLCASSPDSQETQYFGPGTRLLVL.

This clone was seen more than once but under ten times. The chain has TRBV4-1 and TRBJ1-1; 7 bases fit TRBD1. Trimming took 3 bases from V and 6 from J; bases not matched to a gene: 10. Germline CDR1 is MGHRA and CDR2 is YSYEKL. CDR3 length equals 15 residues. The CDR3 region is CASSQWDSPESEAFF. The CDR3 region has the DNA TGCGCCAGCAGCCAGTGGGACAGCCCTGAATCTGAAGCTTTCTTT.

The V gene is TRBV6-1, the J gene TRBJ2-2; no clear D gene. Germline CDR1 MNHNS, CDR2 SASEGT. V lost 1 base, J lost 0 bases, and 9 bases lay in between. CDR3 size: 16 residues. The CDR3 reads CASSEEGVANTGELFF. The CDR3 DNA follows: TGTGCCAGCAGTGAAGAGGGCGTCGCGAACACCGGGGAGCTGTTTTTT.

The chain recombines TRBV6-5 with TRBJ2-5, with D uncertain. CDR1 is MNHEY, CDR2 SVGAGI, per germline. The V end lost 2 bases, the J end lost 5 bases, and 9 bases lay between the germline ends. The CDR3 extends over 13 amino acids. CDR3 region: CASSYGQSETQYF. The CDR3 DNA follows: TGTGCCAGCAGTTACGGGCAGTCCGAGACCCAGTACTTC.

The chain links TRBV6-1 to TRBJ2-7; 9 bases agree with TRBD1. This CDR3 is built from 14 residues. Germline V gene sequence: CDR1 MNHNS, CDR2 SASEGT. V shed 7 bases, J shed 3 bases, and the junction held 7 bases outside the gene matches. CDR3 region: CASNYLGQGYEQYF. The DNA of the CDR3 is TGTGCCAGCAACTATTTGGGACAGGGCTACGAGCAGTACTTC.

The count of this clone is one. This rearrangement joins TRBV27 to TRBJ2-7; D is ambiguous. Germline CDR1 and CDR2: MNHEY and SMNVEV (reference sequence). The V end lost 3 bases, the J end lost 6 bases, and 6 bases lay between the germline ends. The CDR3 runs to 11 residues. The CDR3 region has the DNA TGTGCCAGCAGTTTTGGACGCGAGCAGTACTTC. Its translation is CASSFGREQYF.

By its share, this clone is large. The V gene is TRBV5-6, the J gene TRBJ1-2; 8 bases are a match to TRBD1. Per germline, CDR1 SGHDT and CDR2 YYEEEE. The CDR3 contains 16 residues. The junction had 8 bases not matched to a gene; V was cut back by 0 bases and J by 4 bases. The CDR3 coding sequence is TGTGCCAGCAGCTTGGAAGGCGGGACAGGACCCTATGGCTACACCTTC. It translates to CASSLEGGTGPYGYTF.

V is TRBV6-5 and J is TRBJ2-5; TRBD2 agrees at 12 bases. Germline CDR1 MNHEY, CDR2 SVGAGI. V dropped 4 bases and J dropped 2; count of bases not matched to a gene: 5. The CDR3 is 16 residues long. This CDR3 is CASSFGLAGTQETQYF. CDR3 coding DNA: TGTGCCAGCAGTTTCGGACTAGCGGGGACGCAAGAGACCCAGTACTTC.

This sequence joins TRBV10-3 and TRBJ2-3; 9 bases agree with TRBD2. J lost 2 bases, V lost 8 bases, and 11 bases had no gene match. Germline V CDR1 and CDR2: ENHRY, SYGVKD. The CDR3 loop spans 16 amino acids. The CDR3 reads CAIGSMAGGFTDTQYF. CDR3 DNA: TGTGCCATCGGATCTATGGCGGGGGGGTTCACAGATACGCAGTATTTT.

V usage is TRBV27 and J usage is TRBJ2-5; 9 nucleotides line up with TRBD1. V trimming: 5 bases; J trimming: 4 bases; junction bases outside the gene matches: 8. CDR1 and CDR2 (germline): MNHEY, SMNVEV (reference sequence). The CDR3 runs to 15 residues. CDR3 in amino acids: CASSNRDRVGETQYF. The CDR3 bases are TGTGCCAGCAGTAACCGGGACAGGGTAGGAGAGACCCAGTACTTC.

The chain couples TRBV5-1 to TRBJ2-7; D could derive from TRBD1 or TRBD2 (5 bases each). V lost 7 bases and J 2 bases, leaving 16 bases between the germline ends. Germline V gene sequence: CDR1 SGHRS, CDR2 YFSETQ. The CDR3 totals 14 residues. CDR3 loop: CASRWDAGPYEQYV. CDR3 nucleotide sequence: TGCGCCAGCCGCTGGGACGCCGGCCCCTACGAGCAGTACGTC.

The sample holds one count of this clone. The chain carries TRBV19 and TRBJ2-1, with D perhaps TRBD1 (6 bases). Deletions cut 8 bases from V and 3 bases from J, with 20 bases between. There are 16 residues in the CDR3. CDR1 and CDR2 from the germline V gene are LNHDA and SQIVND (reference sequence). The CDR3 loop reads CASHPHDRWNYNEQFF. As DNA, the CDR3 is TGTGCCAGTCACCCCCATGACAGGTGGAACTACAATGAGCAGTTCTTC.

This sequence joins TRBV29-1 and TRBJ2-3, with D unclear. V lost 4 bases and J 1 base, leaving 6 bases between the germline ends. The CDR3 loop spans 12 amino acids. Germline CDR1 reads SQVTM; CDR2 reads ANQGSEA. CDR3 DNA: TGCAGCGTTGGTCAGGGCACAGATACGCAGTATTTT. Translation gives CSVGQGTDTQYF.

This clone was recorded once. The V call is TRBV7-2, the J call TRBJ2-2; no definite D call. V lost 5 bases and J lost 6, with 13 bases in between. CDR1 is SGHTA and CDR2 is FQGNSA in the germline V gene. The CDR3 contains 14 residues. DNA for the CDR3: TGTGCCAGCAGCCCCACAATCGGGTCCGGGGAGCTGTTTTTT. Translating it yields CASSPTIGSGELFF. The full variable domain, with the rest looked up from reference TRBV7-2 and TRBJ2-2, is GAGVSQSPSNKVTEKGKDVELRCDPISGHTALYWYRQSLGQGLEFLIYFQGNSAPDKSGLPSDRFSAERTGGSVSTLTIQRTQQEDSAVYLCASSPTIGSGELFFGEGSRLTVL.

The V call is TRBV10-3, the J call TRBJ2-7; perhaps TRBD1 as D (5 bases). From germline, CDR1 is ENHRY and CDR2 SYGVKD. The CDR3 is 15 residues long. V was pared by 3 bases and J by 4 bases, with 16 bases between. CDR3 sequence reads: CAISDHEGVGYEQYF. The CDR3 nucleotides are TGTGCCATCAGTGACCACGAAGGGGTAGGTTACGAGCAGTACTTC.

The J gene is TRBJ2-5, the V gene TRBV6-1, with 8 nucleotides matching TRBD1. Germline CDR1 is MNHNS and CDR2 is SASEGT. With V trimmed by 5 bases and J by 7 bases, 12 bases remained unmatched. This CDR3 has 15 residues. DNA of the CDR3: TGTGCCAGCAGTCCCCGGACAGGGACGGTGGGGACCCAGTACTTC. Protein: CASSPRTGTVGTQYF.

V gene TRBV7-3 combines with J gene TRBJ2-6; D unresolved. The length of the CDR3 is 15 residues. The V and J ends lost 0 bases and 1 base respectively, with 4 bases between them. CDR1 SGHTA and CDR2 FQGTGA come from the germline V gene. CDR3 DNA sequence: TGTGCCAGCAGCTTAACGGGTTCTGGGGCCAACGTCCTGACTTTC. Its translation is CASSLTGSGANVLTF.

The chain employs TRBV5-1 and TRBJ1-1, with TRBD1 as a possible D gene (5 bases). V dropped 0 bases and J dropped 1 base, with 10 bases sitting between them. The CDR3 covers 15 residues. From germline, CDR1 is SGHRS and CDR2 YFSETQ. The CDR3 sequence: CASSLAGGSNTEAFF. CDR3 DNA: TGCGCCAGCAGCTTGGCCGGGGGGTCGAACACTGAAGCTTTCTTT.

This clone was picked up a small number of times. CDR3 region: CASSTTQGNEQYF. In DNA, the CDR3 is TGTGCCAGCAGCACTACTCAGGGGAACGAGCAGTACTTC. J is TRBJ2-7 and V is TRBV11-2, with D maybe TRBD1 (6 bases). Germline-derived CDR1 and CDR2 are SGHAT and FQNNGV. Between the trimmed V and J ends, which lost 5 bases and 5 bases, there was a span of 13 bases. This CDR3 region has 13 residues.

The V and J genes are TRBV28 and TRBJ1-1; D is unresolved. Germline V lookup: CDR1 MDHEN, CDR2 SYDVKM. The CDR3 loop spans 16 amino acids. The V end was cut by 6 bases, the J end by 4 bases, with 21 bases between. The CDR3 sequence: CASRRPGRVEATEAFF. In nucleotides, the CDR3 is TGTGCCAGCAGACGACCCGGGAGGGTTGAGGCCACTGAAGCTTTCTTT.

The chain has TRBV6-5 and TRBJ2-7, with 10 bases fitting TRBD1. This CDR3 is built from 13 residues. The germline V gene has CDR1 MNHEY and CDR2 SVGAGI. Unmatched junction bases numbered 7, after V lost 10 bases and J lost 4 bases. The CDR3 DNA reads as TGTGCCACCCGACAGGGGGCGAGGTACGAGCAGTACTTC. Amino acids: CATRQGARYEQYF.

V and J are TRBV13 and TRBJ2-3; D not resolved. The CDR3 is made up of 12 amino acids. The germline CDR1 and CDR2 sequences are PRHDT and FYEKMQ (reference sequence). Trimming took 1 base from V and 4 from J, leaving 3 bases between them. In DNA, the CDR3 is TGTGCCAGCAGCTTAGCGGCAGATACGCAGTATTTT. Amino acids: CASSLAADTQYF.

V is TRBV5-1 and J is TRBJ1-2; weak D call: TRBD1 (5 bases). This CDR3 region has 14 residues. The germline V and J ends were trimmed by 3 bases and 4 bases, with 13 bases remaining between them. Germline CDR1 SGHRS, CDR2 YFSETQ. CDR3 sequence reads: CASSWGSSIYGYTF. CDR3 coding DNA: TGCGCCAGCAGCTGGGGGAGCAGCATCTATGGCTACACCTTC.

V gene TRBV5-6 combines with J gene TRBJ1-1, with a possible D match to TRBD1 (6 bases). The CDR3 extends over 15 amino acids. Germline CDR1 SGHDT, CDR2 YYEEEE. V was cut by 4 bases and J by 1 base, with 14 bases left in between. Written as DNA, the CDR3 is TGTGCCAGCAGCCGTTTGGACAGACAGAACACTGAAGCTTTCTTT. This encodes CASSRLDRQNTEAFF.

The chain links TRBV7-9 to TRBJ1-2, with D hard to call. V dropped 2 bases and J dropped 3 bases, with 7 bases sitting between them. Germline CDR1 and CDR2: SEHNR and FQNEAQ (reference sequence). The CDR3 consists of 13 residues. The CDR3 is CASSLTGDYGYTF. The CDR3 bases are TGTGCCAGCAGCTTAACGGGTGACTATGGCTACACCTTC.

The rearrangement links TRBV18 to TRBJ2-7; D perhaps matches TRBD1 (5 bases). V lost 5 bases, J lost 2 bases, and 10 bases lay in between. Germline V lookup: CDR1 KGHSH, CDR2 LQKENI. The CDR3 length is 13 residues. The CDR3 spells CASSTDRTYEQYV. CDR3 sequence (DNA): TGTGCCAGCTCAACAGACAGAACCTACGAGCAGTACGTC.

V usage is TRBV28 and J usage is TRBJ2-1; D perhaps matches TRBD2 (5 bases). V shed 2 bases and J shed 9 bases, with 17 bases lying between them. The CDR3 length is 15 residues. The germline V gene has CDR1 MDHEN and CDR2 SYDVKM. CDR3 DNA: TGTGCCAGCAGTTTAATCCGGGGTATCGGGTTTGAGCAGTTCTTC. It specifies CASSLIRGIGFEQFF.